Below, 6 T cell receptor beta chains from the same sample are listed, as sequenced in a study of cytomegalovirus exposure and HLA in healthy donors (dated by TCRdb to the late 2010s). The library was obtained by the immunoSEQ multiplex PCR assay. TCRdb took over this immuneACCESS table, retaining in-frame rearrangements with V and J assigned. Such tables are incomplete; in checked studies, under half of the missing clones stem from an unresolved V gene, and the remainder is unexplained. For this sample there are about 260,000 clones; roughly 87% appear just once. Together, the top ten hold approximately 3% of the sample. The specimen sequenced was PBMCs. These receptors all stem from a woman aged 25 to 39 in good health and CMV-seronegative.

The CDR3 region has the DNA TGTGCCAGCAGTGAACCTTTCTACACCTTC. This sequence encodes CASSEPFYTF. The V call is TRBV6-1, the J call TRBJ1-2; D gene uncertain. The CDR3 runs 10 residues. The V end was cut by 2 bases, the J end by 10 bases, with 5 bases between. Germline CDR1 MNHNS, CDR2 SASEGT.

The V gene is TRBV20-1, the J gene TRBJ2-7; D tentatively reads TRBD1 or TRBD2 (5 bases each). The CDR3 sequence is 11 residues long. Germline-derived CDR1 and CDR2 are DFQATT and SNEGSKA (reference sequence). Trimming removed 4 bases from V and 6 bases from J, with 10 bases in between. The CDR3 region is CSANRGAEQYF. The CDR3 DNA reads TGCAGTGCTAACCGGGGCGCCGAGCAGTACTTC.

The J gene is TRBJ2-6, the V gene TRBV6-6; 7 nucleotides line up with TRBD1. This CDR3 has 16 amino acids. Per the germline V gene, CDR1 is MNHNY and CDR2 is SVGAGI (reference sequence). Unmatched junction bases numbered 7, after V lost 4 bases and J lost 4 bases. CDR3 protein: CASSSRQGAGANVLTF. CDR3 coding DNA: TGTGCCAGCAGTTCAAGACAGGGTGCCGGGGCCAACGTCCTGACTTTC.

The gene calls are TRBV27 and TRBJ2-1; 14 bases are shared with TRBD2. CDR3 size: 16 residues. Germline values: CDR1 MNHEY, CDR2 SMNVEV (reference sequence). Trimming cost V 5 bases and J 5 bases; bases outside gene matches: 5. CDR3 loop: CASSPLGLAGDNEQFF. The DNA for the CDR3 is TGTGCCAGCAGTCCCCTGGGACTAGCGGGAGACAATGAGCAGTTCTTC.

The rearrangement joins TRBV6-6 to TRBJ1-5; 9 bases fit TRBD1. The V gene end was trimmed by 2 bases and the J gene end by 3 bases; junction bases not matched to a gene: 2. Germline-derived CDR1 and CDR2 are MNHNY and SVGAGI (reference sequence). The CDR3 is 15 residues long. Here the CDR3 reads CASSYRDRVNQPQHF. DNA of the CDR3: TGTGCCAGCAGTTACAGGGACAGGGTCAATCAGCCCCAGCATTTT.

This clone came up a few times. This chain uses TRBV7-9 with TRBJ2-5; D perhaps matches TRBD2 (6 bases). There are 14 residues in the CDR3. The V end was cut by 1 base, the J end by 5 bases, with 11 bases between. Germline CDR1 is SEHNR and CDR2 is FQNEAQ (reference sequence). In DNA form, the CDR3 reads TGTGCCAGCAGCTTAGTCGGGGCGGGGGAGACCCAGTACTTC. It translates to CASSLVGAGETQYF. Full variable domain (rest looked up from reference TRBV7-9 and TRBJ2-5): DTGVSQNPRHKITKRGQNVTFRCDPISEHNRLYWYRQTLGQGPEFLTYFQNEAQLEKSRLLSDRFSAERPKGSFSTLEIQRTEQGDSAMYLCASSLVGAGETQYFGPGTRLLVL.